The rows below give T cell receptor beta chains drawn from one sample of a study of T cells in Graves' hyperthyroidism and ophthalmopathy. MiXCR was run by TCRdb on the multiplex PCR reads, yielding one entry per CDR3 protein. There are roughly 380,000 distinct CDR3 sequences in the sample; about 13% occur only once, and around 21% lies in the top ten. The sample taken for sequencing was blood. All receptors come from a man younger than 40 with Graves' hyperthyroidism that later progressed to Graves' ophthalmopathy. The CDR3 runs from the conserved cysteine through the conserved F or W. Each record gives: J gene, V gene, CDR3 protein.

J: TRBJ2-7
V: TRBV28
CDR3: CASLSPPAYEQYF

J: TRBJ2-5
V: TRBV6-5
CDR3: CASSYLGTGTEETQYF

J: TRBJ2-7
V: TRBV7-9
CDR3: CASTPEWGEQYF

J: TRBJ1-4
V: TRBV6-5
CDR3: CASSYVTANEKLFF

J: TRBJ2-1
V: TRBV6-2/TRBV6-3
CDR3: CASSYLPGTGEDEQFF

J: TRBJ1-5
V: TRBV6-2/TRBV6-3
CDR3: CASSYWGGQPQHF

J: TRBJ1-3
V: TRBV6-5
CDR3: CASSYSMGAAGNTIYF

J: TRBJ2-7
V: TRBV28
CDR3: CASSFPGTGSEQYF

J: TRBJ2-3
V: TRBV30
CDR3: CAWSVDADTQYF

J: TRBJ2-5
V: TRBV12-5
CDR3: CASGPGPSPETQYF

J: TRBJ2-5
V: TRBV11-3
CDR3: CASSLGVAQYF

J: TRBJ1-5
V: TRBV6-1
CDR3: CASSLSRDSGNQPQHF

J: TRBJ2-7
V: TRBV4-1
CDR3: CASSQQPRTDYYEQYF

J: TRBJ1-1
V: TRBV5-5
CDR3: CASSAGTSGTEAFF

J: TRBJ2-6
V: TRBV2
CDR3: CASSEAWQTGANVLTF

J: TRBJ1-3
V: TRBV30
CDR3: CAWSVLGGIGNTIYF

J: TRBJ2-4
V: TRBV29-1
CDR3: CSVEDLRGPNNIQYF

J: TRBJ2-2
V: TRBV11-2
CDR3: CASSWSGSAGELFF

J: TRBJ2-3
V: TRBV5-1
CDR3: CASSPRTSGEPDTQYF

J: TRBJ1-1
V: TRBV19
CDR3: CASSNRGQSGSTEAFF

J: TRBJ1-5
V: TRBV10-3
CDR3: CAISGAENQPQHF

J: TRBJ2-1
V: TRBV5-1
CDR3: CASSLSSGYGEQFF

J: TRBJ2-1
V: TRBV28
CDR3: CASPSTTLSNEQFF

J: TRBJ2-7
V: TRBV24-1
CDR3: CAVRAVSYEQYF